The clone carrying this TCR beta chain has just one count. Its specificity is not known. Trimming pared 3 bases from V and 6 bases from J, leaving 13 bases between. This CDR3 spans 14 amino acids. Germline CDR1 SGHRS, CDR2 YFSETQ. Using RNA template, CDR3s of TCR alpha and beta were amplified with iRepertoire arm-PCR. TCRdb reanalysed the multiplex PCR reads using MiXCR and keeps one entry per CDR3 protein. The repertoire holds 100,000 to 150,000 distinct CDR3 sequences, with approximately 26% as singletons. The record originates from a study of glioma-infiltrating T cells. Findings of the study overall: Tissue-blood divergence was below expectation in non-neoplastic patients, above in gliomas.

The sample was glioma tissue, nonneoplastic brain tissue, or PBMCs (not recorded which). The gene calls are TRBV5-1 and TRBJ2-1; D tentatively fits TRBD1 or TRBD2 (6 bases each). The source of this sequence is a human donor with low-grade glioma or glioblastoma, undergoing nonglioma brain surgery, or in good health (not recorded which). CDR3 in amino acids: CASSSGAASNEQFF. CDR3 nucleotides: TGCGCCAGCAGCTCGGGGGCTGCCTCCAATGAGCAGTTCTTC.